These T cell receptor beta chains were read from a single sample in a study of OX40 agonist ivuxolimab in advanced cancers. Some clones are missing from TCRdb's copy, which holds only in-frame ones; the method was immunoSEQ multiplex PCR. The table shows more than 65,000 clones, with about 85% occurring only once. Source: CD4+ or CD8+ T cells sorted from blood, taken in a trial of the OX40 agonist ivuxolimab. The source is an adult with an advanced solid tumor such as melanoma, head and neck, liver or kidney cancer. Both conserved end residues are part of each CDR3. Fields, in order: clone size, V gene, D gene, J gene, CDR3 protein, CDR3 DNA. The D gene is left open where the match is weak. Clone size is shown for a subset of rows, as once, few, many or a class of expanded clone.

-	TRBV9	TRBD1	TRBJ1-2	CASSPRTGTTSNYGYTF	TGTGCCAGCAGCCCCCGGACAGGCACAACATCTAACTATGGCTACACCTTC
-	TRBV2	-	TRBJ1-1	CASSVQGPVNTEAFF	TGTGCCAGCAGTGTGCAGGGTCCGGTGAACACTGAAGCTTTCTTT
-	TRBV6-5	TRBD2	TRBJ2-1	CASSYDLAGGGEQFF	TGTGCCAGCAGTTACGATCTAGCGGGAGGGGGGGAGCAGTTCTTC
-	TRBV5-1	-	TRBJ2-5	CASSQGEKETQYF	TGCGCCAGCAGCCAGGGTGAGAAAGAGACCCAGTACTTC
-	TRBV5-6	-	TRBJ1-1	CASSLGARSSFF	TGTGCCAGCAGCTTGGGGGCCAGGTCTTCTTTCTTT
-	TRBV18	-	TRBJ2-2	CASSDGSSGELFF	TGTGCCAGCTCCGACGGCAGTTCCGGGGAGCTGTTTTTT
few	TRBV30	-	TRBJ1-1	CAWSNTEAFF	TGTGCCTGGAGTAACACTGAAGCTTTCTTT
-	TRBV7-3	-	TRBJ2-7	CASSLGGRGIDEQYF	TGTGCCAGCAGCCTGGGGGGCAGGGGAATTGACGAGCAGTACTTC
-	TRBV7-2	TRBD1	TRBJ2-5	CASSLGQGQETQYF	TGTGCCAGCAGCTTGGGACAGGGTCAAGAGACCCAGTACTTC
-	TRBV7-2	-	TRBJ2-3	CASSLGQDTDTQYF	TGTGCCAGCAGCTTAGGACAGGACACAGATACGCAGTATTTT
-	TRBV11-2	TRBD1	TRBJ2-3	CASSLDITSPGTGWDTQYF	TGTGCCAGCAGCTTAGACATAACAAGTCCAGGGACAGGGTGGGATACGCAGTATTTT
-	TRBV27	-	TRBJ1-5	CASSSSQGLSNQPQHF	TGTGCCAGCAGTTCTTCCCAGGGGTTGAGCAATCAGCCCCAGCATTTT
-	TRBV5-4	-	TRBJ2-7	CASSLEGDREQYF	TGTGCCAGCAGCTTGGAGGGGGACCGCGAGCAGTACTTC
-	TRBV6-6	-	TRBJ1-2	CASSSLEGYGYTF	TGTGCCAGCAGTTCTCTCGAGGGCTATGGCTACACCTTC
-	TRBV7-2	TRBD1	TRBJ2-3	CASSLAGQDTDTQYF	TGTGCCAGCAGCTTAGCGGGACAGGACACAGATACGCAGTATTTT
-	TRBV28	-	TRBJ2-7	CASIETGAYEQYF	TGTGCCAGCATCGAGACAGGAGCCTACGAGCAGTACTTC
-	TRBV4-1	TRBD1	TRBJ2-7	CASSQGQQYYEQYF	TGCGCCAGCAGCCAGGGACAGCAGTACTACGAGCAGTACTTC
-	TRBV27	TRBD1	TRBJ1-2	CASSFRTGVNYGYTF	TGTGCCAGCAGTTTCCGGACAGGGGTAAACTATGGCTACACCTTC
few	TRBV5-5	TRBD2	TRBJ2-7	CASSLSGASSYEQYF	TGTGCCAGCAGCTTGAGCGGGGCGAGCTCCTACGAGCAGTACTTC
-	TRBV11-3	-	TRBJ1-2	CASSRDNYGYTF	TGTGCCAGCAGTAGGGACAACTATGGCTACACCTTC
-	TRBV19	-	TRBJ1-5	CASSTPLSNQPQHF	TGTGCCAGTAGTACCCCCCTAAGCAATCAGCCCCAGCATTTT
-	TRBV28	TRBD1	TRBJ2-7	CASSLGTVEQYF	TGTGCCAGCAGTCTAGGGACAGTCGAGCAGTACTTC
-	TRBV7-2	-	TRBJ2-4	CASSPELESNIQYF	TGTGCCAGCAGCCCAGAGTTGGAATCGAACATTCAGTACTTC
-	TRBV4-1	-	TRBJ2-7	CASSSATGSSYEQYF	TGCGCCAGCAGCTCAGCAACGGGGAGCTCCTACGAGCAGTACTTC
-	TRBV6-5	-	TRBJ1-1	CASSVDRAGTEAFF	TGTGCCAGCAGTGTCGACCGTGCGGGCACTGAAGCTTTCTTT
-	TRBV6-1	-	TRBJ2-1	CASSEILAFTYNEQFF	TGTGCCAGCAGTGAAATACTAGCTTTTACCTACAATGAGCAGTTCTTC
-	TRBV7-9	-	TRBJ1-2	CASSLEGGGYTF	TGTGCCAGCAGCTTAGAGGGAGGTGGCTACACCTTC
-	TRBV6-6	-	TRBJ2-5	CASSANGETQYF	TGTGCCTCTTCGGCGAACGGGGAGACCCAGTACTTC
-	TRBV4-3	TRBD2	TRBJ2-3	CASSQGAGVGTQYF	TGCGCCAGCAGCCAAGGAGCGGGAGTGGGTACGCAGTATTTT
-	TRBV6-5	TRBD1	TRBJ1-3	CASSTGQGRNTIYF	TGTGCCAGCAGTACCGGACAGGGGCGAAACACCATATATTTT
-	TRBV5-1	TRBD2	TRBJ2-3	CASSLSSGRLDTQYF	TGCGCCAGCAGCCTGTCTAGCGGGAGACTAGATACGCAGTATTTT
-	TRBV25-1	-	TRBJ2-3	CASSPRPSADTQYF	TGTGCCAGCAGTCCGCGACCTAGTGCAGATACGCAGTATTTT
-	TRBV4-3	-	TRBJ1-4	CASSQVGRGPEKLFF	TGCGCCAGCAGCCAAGTCGGCAGGGGACCTGAAAAACTGTTTTTT
-	TRBV7-9	-	TRBJ1-6	CASEGGGSPLHF	TGTGCCTCGGAGGGGGGTGGATCACCCCTCCACTTT
once	TRBV7-2	-	TRBJ2-2	CASSLGGRARLRTGELFF	TGTGCCAGCAGCTTAGGGGGTCGGGCACGCCTGAGGACCGGGGAGCTGTTTTTT
-	TRBV28	-	TRBJ1-4	CASSARREKLFF	TGTGCCAGCAGTGCCCGTAGGGAAAAACTGTTTTTT
-	TRBV5-6	-	TRBJ1-6	CASSFDWGGPHSPLHF	TGTGCCAGCAGCTTTGACTGGGGCGGGCCTCATTCACCCCTCCACTTT
-	TRBV7-2	TRBD1	TRBJ1-1	CASSLAGTENTEAFF	TGTGCCAGCAGCTTAGCCGGGACAGAGAACACTGAAGCTTTCTTT
-	TRBV7-2	-	TRBJ2-7	CASSLEATVTYEQYF	TGTGCCAGCAGCTTAGAGGCGACAGTTACCTACGAGCAGTACTTC
-	TRBV7-2	-	TRBJ2-1	CASSRGLYNEQFF	TGTGCCAGCAGCCGTGGACTATACAATGAGCAGTTCTTC
-	TRBV5-3	TRBD1	TRBJ1-4	CARSYRGPEKLFF	TGTGCCAGAAGCTACAGGGGCCCTGAAAAACTGTTTTTT
few	TRBV5-5	TRBD1	TRBJ2-3	CASSRTGDGDTQYF	TGTGCCAGCAGCAGGACAGGGGACGGGGATACGCAGTATTTT
-	TRBV5-5	-	TRBJ2-7	CASSKQGYEQYF	TGTGCCAGCAGTAAACAGGGATACGAGCAGTACTTC
-	TRBV28	-	TRBJ2-7	CASSAVAGGSYEQYF	TGTGCCAGCAGTGCCGTTGCCGGGGGATCCTACGAGCAGTACTTC
once	TRBV30	-	TRBJ1-1	CACNRLGTEAFF	TGTGCCTGCAACAGGCTTGGAACTGAAGCTTTCTTT
once	TRBV15	TRBD1	TRBJ1-5	CATSWDRGNQPQHF	TGTGCCACCAGCTGGGACAGGGGGAATCAGCCCCAGCATTTT
-	TRBV4-3	TRBD2	TRBJ2-3	CASSQDLPVAGGTDTQYF	TGCGCCAGCAGCCAAGATCTTCCCGTAGCGGGAGGCACAGATACGCAGTATTTT
few	TRBV2	TRBD1	TRBJ1-2	CASKGQGAGGYTF	TGTGCCAGCAAAGGACAGGGGGCAGGTGGCTACACCTTC
-	TRBV7-2	-	TRBJ1-2	CASSSPEGRGYTF	TGTGCCAGCAGCAGCCCCGAGGGCCGTGGCTACACCTTC
-	TRBV2	-	TRBJ2-3	CASSDLRADTQYF	TGTGCCAGCAGTGACCTCCGGGCAGATACGCAGTATTTT